The present TCR beta chain was sequenced within a study of Graves' ophthalmopathy and Graves' hyperthyroidism. Ten or more counts support this clonotype. RNA transcripts yielded amplified TCR beta CDR3 regions. First-round RT-PCR employed HTBI primers, with a second-round multiplex PCR after it. Each CDR3 protein is one row after TCRdb ran MiXCR on the multiplex PCR reads. The sample includes roughly 300,000 distinct CDR3 sequences, 17% of them seen just once. The CDR3 is 15 amino acids. Trimming at V came to 6 bases and at J to 5 bases, leaving 9 bases not matched to a gene. Sequenced: peripheral blood. The chain couples TRBV12-3 or TRBV12-4 to TRBJ2-2; 7 nucleotides align to TRBD2. The source is an adult man with Graves' ophthalmopathy. Written as DNA, the CDR3 is TGTGCCAGCAGACCCAGCGGGATCCCGACCGGGGAGCTGTTTTTT. Its protein is CASRPSGIPTGELFF.